This T cell receptor beta chain came from a study of blood T cell repertoires in COVID-19. Across the study: Acute-phase and convalescent COVID-19 samples originated in the United States, Italy and Spain. Nucleic acid was either cDNA or gDNA, and it came from T cells, B-cell-depleted T cells, or PBMCs.

Original processing methods: It was from reference gene primer amplification that nucleated cell counts were estimated. Data came from immunoSEQ multiplex PCR; TCRdb stores just in-frame clones and leaves some out. V, J and clone size derive from that table, while D and trimming were established from the DNA sequence. This table has 95,000 to 150,000 clones, just under 80% appearing once. The sample consisted of peripheral blood. The source of this sequence is a man between 60 and 70 years old with active or convalescent COVID-19.

The CDR3 spells CASSTPARTYEQYF. The CDR3 region has the DNA TGTGCCAGCAGTACTCCAGCGCGAACCTACGAGCAGTACTTC. The chain uses TRBV28 and TRBJ2-7; unclear D gene. Trimming cost V 5 bases and J 2 bases, with 13 bases left between them. Looked up from germline, CDR1 is MDHEN and CDR2 is SYDVKM. This CDR3 contains 14 residues.